The rows below give T cell receptor beta chains drawn from one sample of a study of glioma-infiltrating T cells. TCRdb itself ran the multiplex PCR reads through MiXCR, one entry per CDR3 protein. Among under 200,000 distinct CDR3 sequences, about 46% were seen once, and the ten largest hold around 5.3%. The sequenced sample was glioma tissue, nonneoplastic brain tissue, or PBMCs (not recorded which). These receptors were taken from a human donor with low-grade glioma or glioblastoma, undergoing nonglioma brain surgery, or in good health (not recorded which). Each CDR3 is given with its conserved first and last residue. The D gene is left open where the match is weak. A clone size is listed for some rows: how often the clone was seen (once, few, many), or a class if it is expanded.

>15|TRBJ2-2|TRBV19|-|-
CASSIRGPGTGELFF
TGTGCCAGTAGTATCCGGGGTCCGGGCACCGGGGAGCTGTTTTTT
>15|TRBJ2-3|TRBV2|TRBD2|-
CARQPSGASTDTQYF
TGTGCCAGACAACCTAGCGGGGCTAGCACAGATACGCAGTATTTT
>13|TRBJ2-7|TRBV12-3/TRBV12-4|-|few
CASSGDTVYEQYF
TGTGCCAGCAGTGGGGACACAGTCTACGAGCAGTACTTC
>15|TRBJ2-7|TRBV4-1|-|-
CASSQAIAENYEQYF
TGCGCCAGCAGCCAAGCGATAGCGGAAAACTACGAGCAGTACTTC
>13|TRBJ1-2|TRBV3-1|-|many
CASKNRAWEGYTF
TGTGCCAGCAAAAACAGAGCCTGGGAGGGCTACACCTTC
>14|TRBJ2-7|TRBV19|-|-
CASSFQLPQDEQYF
TGTGCCAGTAGTTTCCAGTTACCCCAGGACGAGCAGTACTTC
>15|TRBJ2-3|TRBV14|-|many
CASSLPGPSADTQYF
TGTGCCAGCAGCTTACCGGGGCCATCCGCAGATACGCAGTATTTT
>15|TRBJ1-6|TRBV6-1|-|-
CASIAIPMGFSPLHF
TGTGCCAGCATAGCAATTCCTATGGGATTCTCACCCCTCCACTTT
>15|TRBJ1-3|TRBV20-1|-|many
CSARVRARARNTIYF
-
>20|TRBJ2-1|TRBV28|TRBD2|many
CASSLFLGEGTASSYNEQFF
TGTGCCAGCAGTTTATTCCTGGGGGAGGGAACCGCAAGCTCCTACAATGAGCAGTTCTTC
>15|TRBJ2-7|TRBV6-1|-|many
CASSHAYGGSYEQYF
TGTGCCAGCAGTCACGCCTATGGGGGCTCCTACGAGCAGTACTTC
>15|TRBJ2-7|TRBV20-1|-|many
CSARAGGYSSYEQYF
TGCAGTGCTAGAGCGGGCGGGTATTCCTCCTACGAGCAGTACTTC
>16|TRBJ1-3|TRBV6-1|-|many
CASSEALGTVRNTIYF
TGTGCCAGCAGTGAAGCGCTTGGGACGGTGAGAAACACCATATATTTT
>14|TRBJ2-7|TRBV6-1|TRBD2|many
CASIKTSGSFEQYF
TGTGCCAGCATCAAGACTAGCGGGAGTTTCGAGCAGTACTTC
>14|TRBJ2-5|TRBV14|-|few
CASSVTGGSGRQYF
TGTGCCAGCAGCGTCACCGGCGGCTCGGGGCGCCAGTACTTC
>12|TRBJ1-2|TRBV27|-|-
CASSLNVYGYTF
TGCGCCAGCAGTTTAAACGTATATGGCTACACCTTC
>14|TRBJ2-7|TRBV2|-|few
CATKQGGIGYEQYF
TGTGCCACCAAACAGGGCGGGATAGGATACGAGCAGTACTTC
>15|TRBJ2-2|TRBV6-1|TRBD2|many
CASNPTSGITGELFF
TGTGCCAGCAATCCGACTAGCGGGATCACCGGGGAGCTGTTTTTT
>14|TRBJ2-2|TRBV28|TRBD1|-
CASRHGTGAGELFF
TGTGCCAGCAGACACGGGACAGGGGCCGGGGAGCTGTTTTTT
>16|TRBJ2-7|TRBV28|TRBD1|many
CASSLQGAIGSYEQYF
TGTGCCAGCAGTTTACAGGGGGCTATAGGAAGCTACGAGCAGTACTTC
>14|TRBJ1-1|TRBV6-1|TRBD1|many
CASSKQGYDTEAFF
TGTGCCAGCAGTAAACAGGGGTATGACACTGAAGCTTTCTTT
>14|TRBJ2-2|TRBV29-1|-|-
CSARPGPNTGELFF
TGCAGCGCCCGACCGGGACCCAACACCGGGGAGCTGTTTTTT
>14|TRBJ2-1|TRBV18|-|-
CASSPGPRRHEQFF
TGTGCCAGCTCCCCCGGGCCACGGAGGCATGAGCAGTTCTTC
>14|TRBJ2-6|TRBV19|-|few
CASRSNSGANVLTF
TGTGCCAGTAGATCCAACTCTGGGGCCAACGTCCTGACTTTC
>14|TRBJ2-1|TRBV27|TRBD2|-
CASSSIAGSYEQFF
TGTGCCAGCAGCTCGATAGCGGGGTCCTATGAGCAGTTCTTC
>17|TRBJ1-6|TRBV20-1|TRBD1|few
CSAEGAGGPIGASPLHF
TGCAGTGCGGAGGGGGCCGGGGGCCCGATTGGGGCTTCACCCCTCCACTTT
>15|TRBJ2-7|TRBV7-2|-|-
CASSLGRAGYNEQYF
TGTGCCAGCAGCTTAGGGAGGGCGGGGTACAACGAGCAGTACTTC
>12|TRBJ1-1|TRBV6-1|-|-
CASSDSPRDAFF
TGTGCCAGCAGTGATTCCCCTAGAGATGCTTTCTTT
>14|TRBJ1-2|TRBV2|-|-
CASSESGRVDGYIF
TGTGCCAGCAGTGAGTCAGGCAGGGTCGATGGCTACATCTTC
>16|TRBJ2-5|TRBV15|TRBD2|many
CATSNLGIAGEETQYF
TGTGCCACCAGCAATCTCGGGATAGCGGGAGAAGAGACCCAGTACTTC
>12|TRBJ1-1|TRBV28|-|-
CSTRTQNTEAFF
TGTTCCACCAGGACACAGAACACTGAAGCTTTCTTC
>15|TRBJ2-3|TRBV20-1|-|-
CSAARPAVRTDRQYF
TGCAGTGCTGCCAGACCAGCGGTCCGCACAGATAGGCAGTATTTT
>15|TRBJ2-1|TRBV6-5|-|-
CASSSTVPHANEQFF
TGTGCCAGCAGTTCGACAGTTCCCCACGCCAATGAGCAGTTCTTC
>11|TRBJ2-5|TRBV29-1|-|-
CSVATEISQYF
TGCAGCGTTGCTACCGAGATTTCCCAGTACTTC
>15|TRBJ2-2|TRBV6-2/TRBV6-3|TRBD2|many
CASSYIAGVAGELFF
TGTGCCAGCAGTTACATAGCGGGAGTAGCCGGGGAGCTGTTTTTT
>15|TRBJ2-5|TRBV7-9|-|-
CASSSTEWGEETQYF
TGTGCCAGCAGCTCGACGGAGTGGGGGGAAGAGACCCAGTACTTC
>16|TRBJ1-4|TRBV20-1|-|many
CSARDLATATNEKLFF
TGCAGTGCTAGAGATCTGGCTACAGCAACTAATGAAAAACTGTTTTTT
>15|TRBJ1-1|TRBV9|-|few
CASSVSGYTGTEAFF
TGTGCCAGCAGCGTCTCAGGGTACACGGGCACTGAAGCTTTCTTT
>16|TRBJ1-2|TRBV29-1|TRBD1|-
CSVDNTGDRLHYGYTF
TGCAGCGTAGATAATACCGGGGACAGGTTGCACTATGGCTACACCTTC
>15|TRBJ1-3|TRBV14|-|few
CASSQDVGFGNTIYF
TGTGCCAGCAGCCAAGATGTAGGGTTCGGAAACACCATATATTTT
>11|TRBJ2-1|TRBV6-2/TRBV6-3|-|many
CASSFKSRGFF
TGTGCCAGCAGTTTTAAGTCGAGGGGGTTCTTC
>14|TRBJ1-5|TRBV28|-|many
CASSLPRANQPQHF
TGTGCCAGCAGTTTACCCAGGGCGAATCAGCCCCAGCATTTT
>17|TRBJ2-4|TRBV20-1|-|many
CSAREVGDLLAKNIQYF
TGCAGTGCTAGAGAGGTCGGGGATCTTCTAGCCAAAAACATTCAGTACTTC
>12|TRBJ2-1|TRBV12-3/TRBV12-4|-|once
CASSLMGRDQFF
TGTGCCAGCAGTTTAATGGGCCGTGACCAGTTCTTC
>15|TRBJ2-3|TRBV2|-|few
CASRGTATSTDTQYF
TGTGCCAGCAGGGGGACGGCAACTAGCACAGATACGCAGTATTTT
>15|TRBJ2-7|TRBV11-2|TRBD2|few
CASSLQREYFYEQYF
TGTGCCAGCAGCTTACAGCGGGAGTATTTCTACGAGCAGTACTTC
>14|TRBJ2-7|TRBV6-1|-|many
CASNGWQSSYEQYF
TGTGCCAGCAACGGTTGGCAGAGCTCCTACGAGCAGTACTTC
>15|TRBJ2-1|TRBV28|TRBD2|many
CASNPSGSSYNEQFF
TGTGCCAGCAACCCTAGCGGGAGCTCCTACAATGAGCAGTTCTTC
>16|TRBJ2-3|TRBV5-1|TRBD2|-
CASITGTSGSTDTQYF
TGCGCCAGCATCACAGGGACTAGCGGGTCCACAGATACGCAGTATTTT
>15|TRBJ2-1|TRBV20-1|-|many
CSARGLGLSYNEQFF
TGCAGTGCCAGGGGGTTGGGACTATCTTACAATGAGCAGTTCTTC
>14|TRBJ2-7|TRBV19|-|few
CASSTSWDTYEQYF
TGTGCCAGTAGCACATCCTGGGACACCTACGAGCAGTACTTC
>15|TRBJ2-3|TRBV11-2|-|few
CASSFSGLSTGTQYF
TGTGCCAGCAGCTTTTCGGGGTTGAGCACAGGTACGCAGTATTTT